This is a list of T cell receptor beta chains from one sample in a study of technical replicates of blood from a few donors. Profiling relied on immunoSEQ multiplex PCR, and the TCRdb table lists in-frame clones only, not all of them. The sample yields about 59,000 clones, 90% to 95% seen once. Material: PBMCs. Every receptor here comes from a human donor in good health. Some clones in this sample may be carry-over from other donors' samples. The CDR3 runs from the conserved cysteine through the conserved F or W. Each record gives: clone size, J gene, D gene, V gene, CDR3 length, CDR3 protein, CDR3 DNA. The D gene is left open where the match is weak. Clone size is shown for a subset of rows, as once, few, many or a class of expanded clone.

- TRBJ1-1 - TRBV5-1 14 CASSLSGGIPEAFF TGCGCCAGCAGCTTGTCGGGGGGGATTCCTGAAGCTTTCTTT
- TRBJ1-6 - TRBV5-1 18 CASSLAPRQDSYNSPLHF TGCGCCAGCAGCTTGGCGCCTAGACAGGACAGCTATAATTCACCCCTCCACTTT
- TRBJ2-1 TRBD2 TRBV2 15 CASSEIGTSGYEQFF TGTGCCAGCAGTGAAATAGGGACTAGCGGGTATGAGCAGTTCTTC
- TRBJ1-1 - TRBV25-1 15 CASSEFEGLNTEAFF TGTGCCAGCAGTGAATTTGAGGGCCTGAACACTGAAGCTTTCTTT
once TRBJ2-7 - TRBV4-3 15 CASSQGYNQGWEQYF TGCGCCAGCAGCCAGGGATACAATCAGGGTTGGGAGCAGTACTTC
- TRBJ1-2 - TRBV5-6 12 CASSLLTYGYTF TGTGCCAGCAGCTTGCTAACTTATGGCTACACCTTC
- TRBJ2-7 TRBD2 TRBV7-8 16 CASSPLGTSGNYEQYF TGTGCCAGCAGCCCCCTCGGGACTAGCGGGAACTACGAGCAGTACTTC
- TRBJ2-5 TRBD1 TRBV6-6 15 CASRPGTGFEETQYF TGTGCCAGCAGGCCCGGGACAGGATTTGAAGAGACCCAGTACTTC
- TRBJ1-2 TRBD1 TRBV27 13 CASSTGGWYGYTF TGTGCCAGCAGCACAGGGGGCTGGTATGGCTACACCTTC
- TRBJ1-6 TRBD1 TRBV9 17 CASSRGASRSYNSPLHF TGTGCCAGCTCCAGGGGGGCGAGTCGCTCCTATAATTCACCCCTCCACTTT
- TRBJ1-2 - TRBV10-3 15 CAISENVATFYGYTF TGTGCCATCAGTGAAAACGTAGCAACCTTCTATGGCTACACCTTC
- TRBJ2-3 TRBD2 TRBV11-2 17 CASSSRLAGGGTDTQYF TGTGCCAGCAGCTCCCGACTAGCGGGGGGTGGCACAGATACGCAGTATTTT
- TRBJ2-5 - TRBV7-3 14 CASSLTGGKETQYF TGTGCCAGCAGCTTAACGGGGGGAAAAGAGACCCAGTACTTC
- TRBJ2-5 - TRBV1 14 CTSSPLRPQETQYF TGCACCAGCAGCCCCTTGAGGCCCCAAGAGACCCAGTACTTC
- TRBJ2-7 - TRBV2 14 CASRSGGAPYEQYF TGTGCCAGCAGAAGTGGCGGGGCCCCCTACGAGCAGTACTTC
- TRBJ2-5 - TRBV4-1 15 CASSQGWRDSETQYF TGCGCCAGCAGCCAGGGGTGGCGGGATTCCGAGACCCAGTACTTC
- TRBJ2-2 TRBD2 TRBV4-2 17 CASSQRQGAGGPGELFF TGTGCCAGCAGCCAACGACAGGGAGCGGGGGGGCCCGGGGAGCTGTTTTTT
- TRBJ2-7 TRBD2 TRBV5-1 15 CASSWASGGAYEQYF TGCGCCAGCAGCTGGGCTAGCGGGGGAGCCTACGAGCAGTACTTC
once TRBJ2-7 - TRBV7-8 13 CASSSVNFYEQYF TGTGCCAGCAGCTCAGTTAATTTCTACGAGCAGTACTTC
- TRBJ2-3 TRBD2 TRBV6-4 16 CASSDLTSGDLDTQYF TGTGCCAGCAGTGACCTGACTAGCGGGGATCTGGATACGCAGTATTTT
- TRBJ2-5 - TRBV4-1 13 CASSQAVQETQYF TGCGCCAGCAGCCAAGCCGTCCAAGAGACCCAGTACTTC
- TRBJ1-1 TRBD1 TRBV27 15 CASSIQGAWYTEAFF TGTGCCAGCAGTATCCAGGGGGCCTGGTACACTGAAGCTTTCTTT
- TRBJ1-1 - TRBV5-6 15 CASSTYDRPNTEAFF TGTGCCAGCAGCACCTATGACAGGCCGAACACTGAAGCTTTCTTT
few TRBJ2-7 - TRBV12-2 15 CASREKAGKYYEQYF TGTGCAAGTCGCGAGAAAGCGGGAAAATACTACGAGCAGTACTTC
- TRBJ2-3 TRBD2 TRBV6-1 14 CASSEPGRSDTQYF TGTGCCAGCAGTGAACCCGGGAGGTCAGATACGCAGTATTTT
- TRBJ2-7 TRBD1 TRBV7-9 13 CASRDRVEDREYF TGTGCCAGCAGAGATAGGGTCGAGGACAGGGAGTACTTC
- TRBJ2-1 TRBD2 TRBV6-6 16 CASSYGGGGPSNEQFF TGTGCCAGCAGTTACGGCGGCGGGGGGCCAAGCAATGAGCAGTTCTTC
once TRBJ2-7 - TRBV18 14 CASSPIQDSYEQYF TGTGCCAGCTCACCCATACAGGATTCCTACGAGCAGTACTTC
- TRBJ2-1 TRBD2 TRBV9 16 CASSASLAGVYNEQFF TGTGCCAGCAGCGCCTCACTAGCGGGGGTATACAATGAGCAGTTCTTC
- TRBJ2-2 - TRBV12-5 15 CASGSGGPNTGELFF TGTGCTAGTGGTTCCGGGGGGCCGAACACCGGGGAGCTGTTTTTT
- TRBJ2-7 - TRBV7-8 13 CASSRRVSYEQYF TGTGCCAGCAGCCGCAGGGTCTCCTACGAGCAGTACTTC
- TRBJ2-5 - TRBV5-6 15 CASTLGTLYQETQYF TGTGCCAGCACCCTAGGCACCTTGTACCAAGAGACCCAGTACTTC
- TRBJ1-2 - TRBV6-6 13 CASHREGSYGYTF TGTGCCAGCCACAGGGAGGGGAGCTATGGCTACACCTTC
- TRBJ2-7 - TRBV30 13 CAWSWGLNYEQYF TGTGCCTGGAGTTGGGGGCTAAACTACGAGCAGTACTTC
- TRBJ2-5 - TRBV11-1 17 CASSLALGWQGGETQYF TGTGCCAGCAGCTTAGCGCTGGGTTGGCAGGGGGGAGAGACCCAGTACTTC
- TRBJ1-3 TRBD1 TRBV4-3 17 CASSQDSDRAKGNTIYF TGCGCCAGCAGCCAAGATTCGGACAGGGCGAAGGGAAACACCATATATTTT
- TRBJ2-5 - TRBV7-2 15 CASSLVAGARETQYF TGTGCCAGCAGCTTGGTTGCGGGGGCGCGGGAGACCCAGTACTTC
few TRBJ1-4 - TRBV4-1 17 CASSHMFLTATNEKLFF TGCGCCAGCAGCCACATGTTCCTAACAGCAACTAATGAAAAACTGTTTTTT